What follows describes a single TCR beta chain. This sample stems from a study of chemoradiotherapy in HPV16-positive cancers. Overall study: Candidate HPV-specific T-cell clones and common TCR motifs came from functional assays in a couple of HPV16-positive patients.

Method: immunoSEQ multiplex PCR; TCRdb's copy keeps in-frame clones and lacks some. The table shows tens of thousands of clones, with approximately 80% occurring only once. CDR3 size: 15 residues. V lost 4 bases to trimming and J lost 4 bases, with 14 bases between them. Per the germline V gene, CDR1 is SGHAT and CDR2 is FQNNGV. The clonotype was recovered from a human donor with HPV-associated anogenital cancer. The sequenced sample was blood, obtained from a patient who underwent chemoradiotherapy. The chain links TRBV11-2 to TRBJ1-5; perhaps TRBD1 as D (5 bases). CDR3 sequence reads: CASSSLGEPNQPQHF. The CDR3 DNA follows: TGTGCCAGCAGCTCCCTAGGGGAACCGAATCAGCCCCAGCATTTT.